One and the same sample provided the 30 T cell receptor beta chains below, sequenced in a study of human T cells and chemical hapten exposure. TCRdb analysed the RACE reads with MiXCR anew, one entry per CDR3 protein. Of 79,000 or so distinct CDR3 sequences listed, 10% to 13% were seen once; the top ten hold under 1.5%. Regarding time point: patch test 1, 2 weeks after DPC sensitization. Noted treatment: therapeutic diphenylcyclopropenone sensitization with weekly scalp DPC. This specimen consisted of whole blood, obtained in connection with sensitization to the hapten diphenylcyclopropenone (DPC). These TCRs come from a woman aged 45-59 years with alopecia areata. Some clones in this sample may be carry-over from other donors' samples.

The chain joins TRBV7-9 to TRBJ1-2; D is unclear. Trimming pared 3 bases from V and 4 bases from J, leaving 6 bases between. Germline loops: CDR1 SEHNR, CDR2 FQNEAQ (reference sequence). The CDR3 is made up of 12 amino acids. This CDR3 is CASSFPGYGYTF. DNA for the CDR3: TGTGCCAGCAGCTTTCCAGGCTATGGCTACACCTTC.

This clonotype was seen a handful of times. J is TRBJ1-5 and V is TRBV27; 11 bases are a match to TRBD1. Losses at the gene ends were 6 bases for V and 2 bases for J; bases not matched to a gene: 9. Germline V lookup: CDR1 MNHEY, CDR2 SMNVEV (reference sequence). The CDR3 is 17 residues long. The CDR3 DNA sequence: TGTGCCAGCAGCCAAGGACAGGGGGCTTTGGGCAATCAGCCCCAGCATTTT. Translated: CASSQGQGALGNQPQHF.

DNA for the CDR3: TGTGCCAGCAGTCGAAAGGGACGGCAGTCTAATTCACCCCTCCACTTT. It specifies CASSRKGRQSNSPLHF. The J gene is TRBJ1-6, the V gene TRBV7-3; possibly TRBD1 for D (5 bases). The CDR3 loop spans 16 amino acids. Germline CDR1 SGHTA, CDR2 FQGTGA. V gave up 6 bases and J gave up 6 bases, with 18 bases separating them.

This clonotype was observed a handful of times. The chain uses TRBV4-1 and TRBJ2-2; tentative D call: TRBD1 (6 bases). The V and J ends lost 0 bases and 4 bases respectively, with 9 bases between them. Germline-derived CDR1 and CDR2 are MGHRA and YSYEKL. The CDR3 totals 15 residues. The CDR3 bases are TGCGCCAGCAGCCAAGAGGACAGACGCACCGGGGAGCTGTTTTTT. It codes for CASSQEDRRTGELFF.

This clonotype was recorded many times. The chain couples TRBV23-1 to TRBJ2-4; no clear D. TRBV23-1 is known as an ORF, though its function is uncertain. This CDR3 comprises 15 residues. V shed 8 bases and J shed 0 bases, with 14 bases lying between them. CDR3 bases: TGCGCCAGCCCGTTCACGGCACTAGCCAAAAACATTCAGTACTTC. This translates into CASPFTALAKNIQYF.

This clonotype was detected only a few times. The CDR3 DNA reads as TGTGCCAGCTCACTCATGGGACAGCTAGCCAAAAACATTCAGTACTTC. The encoded protein is CASSLMGQLAKNIQYF. The rearrangement joins TRBV18 to TRBJ2-4; 7 bases match TRBD1. The V gene end was trimmed by 4 bases and the J gene end by 0 bases; junction bases not matched to a gene: 6. Per germline, CDR1 KGHSH and CDR2 LQKENI. CDR3 size: 16 residues.

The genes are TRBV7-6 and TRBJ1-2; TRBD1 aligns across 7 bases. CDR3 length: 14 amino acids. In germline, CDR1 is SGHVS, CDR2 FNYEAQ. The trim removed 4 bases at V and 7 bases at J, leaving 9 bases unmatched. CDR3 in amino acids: CASSSQTGISGYTF. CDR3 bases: TGTGCCAGCAGCTCCCAGACAGGGATAAGTGGCTACACCTTC.

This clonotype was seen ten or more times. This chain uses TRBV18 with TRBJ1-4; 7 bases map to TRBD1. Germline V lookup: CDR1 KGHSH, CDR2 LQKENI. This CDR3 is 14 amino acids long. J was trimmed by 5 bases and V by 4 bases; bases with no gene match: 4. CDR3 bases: TGTGCCAGCTCACGTTCGGGACAGAATGAAAAACTGTTTTTT. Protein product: CASSRSGQNEKLFF.

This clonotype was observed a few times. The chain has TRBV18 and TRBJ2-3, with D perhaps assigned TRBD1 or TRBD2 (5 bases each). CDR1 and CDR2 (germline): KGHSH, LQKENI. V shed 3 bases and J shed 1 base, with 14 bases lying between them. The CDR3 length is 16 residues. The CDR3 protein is CASSPGEGIGTDTQYF. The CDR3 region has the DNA TGTGCCAGCTCACCGGGGGAAGGGATAGGCACAGATACGCAGTATTTT.

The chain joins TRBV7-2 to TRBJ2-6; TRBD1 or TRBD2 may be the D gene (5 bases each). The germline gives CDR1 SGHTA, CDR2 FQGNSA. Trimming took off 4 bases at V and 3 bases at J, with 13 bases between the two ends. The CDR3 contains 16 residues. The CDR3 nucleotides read TGTGCCAGCAGCTCCTCGAGAGGGGTTGGGGCCAACGTCCTGACTTTC. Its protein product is CASSSSRGVGANVLTF.

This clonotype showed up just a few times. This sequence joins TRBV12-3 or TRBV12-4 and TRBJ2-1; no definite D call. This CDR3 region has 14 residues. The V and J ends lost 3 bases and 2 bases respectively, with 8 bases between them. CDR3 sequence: CASSLATTYNEQFF. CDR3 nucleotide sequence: TGTGCCAGCAGTTTGGCCACGACCTACAATGAGCAGTTCTTC.

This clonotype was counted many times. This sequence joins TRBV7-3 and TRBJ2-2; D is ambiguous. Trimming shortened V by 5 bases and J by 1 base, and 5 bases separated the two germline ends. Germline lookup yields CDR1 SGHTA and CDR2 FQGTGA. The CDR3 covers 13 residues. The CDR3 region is CASSPLNTGELFF. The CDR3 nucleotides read TGTGCCAGCAGCCCGTTGAACACCGGGGAGCTGTTTTTT.

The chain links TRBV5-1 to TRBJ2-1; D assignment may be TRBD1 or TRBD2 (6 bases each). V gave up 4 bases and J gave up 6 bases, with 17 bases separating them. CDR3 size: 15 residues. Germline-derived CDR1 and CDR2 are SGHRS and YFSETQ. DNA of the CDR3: TGCGCCAGCAGCCCCGGGGGCGAGCGGGCCAATGAGCAGTTCTTC. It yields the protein CASSPGGERANEQFF.

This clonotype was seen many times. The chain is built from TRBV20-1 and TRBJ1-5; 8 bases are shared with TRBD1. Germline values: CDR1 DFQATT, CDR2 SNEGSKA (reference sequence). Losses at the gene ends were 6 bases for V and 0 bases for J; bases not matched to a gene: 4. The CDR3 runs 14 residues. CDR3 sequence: CSASQGGSNQPQHF. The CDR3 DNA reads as TGCAGTGCGTCACAGGGGGGTAGCAATCAGCCCCAGCATTTT.

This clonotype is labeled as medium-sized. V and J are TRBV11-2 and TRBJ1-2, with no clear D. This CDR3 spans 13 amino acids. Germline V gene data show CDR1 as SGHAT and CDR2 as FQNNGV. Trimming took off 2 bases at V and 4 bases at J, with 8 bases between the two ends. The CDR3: CASSLPSPYGYTF. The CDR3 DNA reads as TGTGCCAGCAGCTTACCGTCTCCCTATGGCTACACCTTC.

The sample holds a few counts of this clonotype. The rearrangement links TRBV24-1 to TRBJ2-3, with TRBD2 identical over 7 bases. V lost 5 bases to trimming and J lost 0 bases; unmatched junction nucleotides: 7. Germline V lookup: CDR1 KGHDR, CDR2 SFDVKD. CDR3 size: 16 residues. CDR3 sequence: CATSAPGRGSTDTQYF. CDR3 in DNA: TGTGCCACCAGTGCCCCTGGGAGGGGTAGCACAGATACGCAGTATTTT.

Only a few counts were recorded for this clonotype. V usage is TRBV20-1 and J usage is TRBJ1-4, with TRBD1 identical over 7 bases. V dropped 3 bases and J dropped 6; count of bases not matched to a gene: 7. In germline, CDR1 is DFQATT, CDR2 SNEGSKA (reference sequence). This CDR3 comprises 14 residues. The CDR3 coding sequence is TGCAGTGCTAGGGAGGACAGGATCCATGAAAAACTGTTTTTT. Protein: CSAREDRIHEKLFF.

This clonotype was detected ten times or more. CDR3 residues: CASSQGLAHIPLQETQYF. The CDR3 bases are TGTGCCAGCAGCCAAGGACTAGCGCATATCCCCCTCCAAGAGACCCAGTACTTC. The chain recombines TRBV3-1 with TRBJ2-5; 8 bases map to TRBD2. The length of the CDR3 is 18 residues. J was trimmed by 1 base and V by 1 base; bases with no gene match: 11. CDR1 is LGHDT, CDR2 YNNKEL, per germline (reference sequence).

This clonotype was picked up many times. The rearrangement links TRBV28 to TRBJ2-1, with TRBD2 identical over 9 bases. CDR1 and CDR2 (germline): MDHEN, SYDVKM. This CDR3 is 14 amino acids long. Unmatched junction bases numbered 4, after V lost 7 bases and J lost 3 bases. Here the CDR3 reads CASTPSGIYNEQFF. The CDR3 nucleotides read TGTGCCAGCACCCCTAGCGGGATCTACAATGAGCAGTTCTTC.

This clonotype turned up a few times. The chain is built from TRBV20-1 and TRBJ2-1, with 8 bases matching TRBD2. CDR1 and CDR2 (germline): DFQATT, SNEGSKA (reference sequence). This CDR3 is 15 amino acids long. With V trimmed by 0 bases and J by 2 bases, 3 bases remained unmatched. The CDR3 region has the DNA TGCAGTGCTAGAGATAAGCGGGAGCCCTACAATGAGCAGTTCTTC. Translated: CSARDKREPYNEQFF.

CDR3 sequence reads: CATKETGGRGNEQFF. CDR3 bases: TGTGCCACCAAGGAAACGGGAGGGCGGGGCAATGAGCAGTTCTTC. The V and J genes are TRBV24-1 and TRBJ2-1; 8 nucleotides match TRBD2. J lost 6 bases, V lost 8 bases, and 11 bases had no gene match. This CDR3 spans 15 amino acids. The germline CDR1 and CDR2 sequences are KGHDR and SFDVKD.

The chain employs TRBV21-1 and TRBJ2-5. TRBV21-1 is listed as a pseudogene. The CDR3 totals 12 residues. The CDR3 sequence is CATPRVQETQYF. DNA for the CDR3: TGTGCCACCCCACGGGTCCAAGAGACCCAGTACTTC.

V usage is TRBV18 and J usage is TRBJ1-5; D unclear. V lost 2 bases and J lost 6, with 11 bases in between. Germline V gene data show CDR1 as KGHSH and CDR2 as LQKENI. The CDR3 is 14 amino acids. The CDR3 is CASSPSGGSQPQHF. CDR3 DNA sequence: TGTGCCAGCTCACCATCAGGTGGGAGTCAGCCCCAGCATTTT.

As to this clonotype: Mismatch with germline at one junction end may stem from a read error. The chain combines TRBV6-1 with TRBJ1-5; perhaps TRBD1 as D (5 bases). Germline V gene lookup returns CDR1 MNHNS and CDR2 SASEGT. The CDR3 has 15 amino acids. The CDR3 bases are TGTGGCAGCAGTGAGCCGGGACGTTTGAATCAGCCCCAGCATTTT. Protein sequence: CGSSEPGRLNQPQHF.

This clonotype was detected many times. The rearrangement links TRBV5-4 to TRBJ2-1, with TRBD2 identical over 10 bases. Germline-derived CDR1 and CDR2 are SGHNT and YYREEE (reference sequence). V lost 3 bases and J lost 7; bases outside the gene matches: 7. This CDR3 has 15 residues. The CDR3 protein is CASSSASGSMNEQFF. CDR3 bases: TGTGCCAGCAGCTCGGCTAGCGGGAGTATGAATGAGCAGTTCTTC.

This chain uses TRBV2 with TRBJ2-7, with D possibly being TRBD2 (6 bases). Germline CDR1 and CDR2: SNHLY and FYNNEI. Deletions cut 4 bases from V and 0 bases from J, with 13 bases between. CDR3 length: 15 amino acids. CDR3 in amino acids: CASSVGGLNSYEQYF. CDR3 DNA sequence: TGTGCCAGCAGTGTGGGAGGATTAAACTCCTACGAGCAGTACTTC.

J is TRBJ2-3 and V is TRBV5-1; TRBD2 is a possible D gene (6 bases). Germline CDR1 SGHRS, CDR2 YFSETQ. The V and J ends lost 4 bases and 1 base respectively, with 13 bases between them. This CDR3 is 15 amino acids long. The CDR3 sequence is CASSPGPSGTDTQYF. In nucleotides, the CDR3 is TGCGCCAGCAGCCCAGGCCCTAGCGGCACAGATACGCAGTATTTT.

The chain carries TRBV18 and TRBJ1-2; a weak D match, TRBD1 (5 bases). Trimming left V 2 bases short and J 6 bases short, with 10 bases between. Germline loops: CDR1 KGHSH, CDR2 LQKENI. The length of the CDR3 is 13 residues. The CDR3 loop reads CASSPMTENGYTF. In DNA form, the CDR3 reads TGTGCCAGCTCACCAATGACAGAGAATGGCTACACCTTC.

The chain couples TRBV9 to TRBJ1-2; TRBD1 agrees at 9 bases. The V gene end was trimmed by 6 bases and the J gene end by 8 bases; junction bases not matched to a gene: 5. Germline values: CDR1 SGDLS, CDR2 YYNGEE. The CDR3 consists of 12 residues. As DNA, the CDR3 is TGTGCCAGCACCCGGACAGGGGACGGCTACACCTTC. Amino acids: CASTRTGDGYTF.

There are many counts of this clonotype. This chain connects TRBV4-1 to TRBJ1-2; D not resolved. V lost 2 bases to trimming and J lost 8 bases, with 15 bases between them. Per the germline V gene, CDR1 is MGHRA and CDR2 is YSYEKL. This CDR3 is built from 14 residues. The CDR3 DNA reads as TGCGCCAGCAGCCAATCCATGGTCGCAAACGGCTACACCTTC. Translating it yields CASSQSMVANGYTF.